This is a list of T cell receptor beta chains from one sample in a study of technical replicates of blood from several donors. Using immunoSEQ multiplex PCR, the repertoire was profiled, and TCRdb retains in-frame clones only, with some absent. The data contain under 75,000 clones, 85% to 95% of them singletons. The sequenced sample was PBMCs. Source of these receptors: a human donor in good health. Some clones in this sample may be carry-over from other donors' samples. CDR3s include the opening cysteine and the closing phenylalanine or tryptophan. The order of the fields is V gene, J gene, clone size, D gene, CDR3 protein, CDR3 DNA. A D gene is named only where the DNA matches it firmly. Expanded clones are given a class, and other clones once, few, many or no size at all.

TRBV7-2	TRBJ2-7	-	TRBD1	CASSLGDRGRVQYF	TGTGCCAGCAGCTTAGGGGACAGGGGGCGCGTGCAGTACTTC
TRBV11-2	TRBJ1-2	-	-	CASSSAGSGVGYTF	TGTGCCAGCAGCTCAGCAGGATCAGGGGTTGGCTACACCTTC
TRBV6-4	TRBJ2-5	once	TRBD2	CASSDPGTSGREETQYF	TGTGCCAGCAGTGACCCCGGGACTAGCGGGAGGGAAGAGACCCAGTACTTC
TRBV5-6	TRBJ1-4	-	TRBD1	CASSDRSWEKLFF	TGTGCCAGCTCGGACAGGTCATGGGAAAAACTGTTTTTT
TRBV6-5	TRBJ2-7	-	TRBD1	CASSSGTGGAREQYF	TGTGCCAGCAGCTCCGGGACAGGGGGCGCGCGGGAGCAGTACTTC
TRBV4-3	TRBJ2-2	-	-	CASSQEGLLNTGELFF	TGCGCCAGCAGCCAAGAGGGACTCTTGAACACCGGGGAGCTGTTTTTT
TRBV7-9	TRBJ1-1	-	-	CASSLDTVRDTEAFF	TGTGCCAGCAGCTTAGATACGGTCCGGGACACTGAAGCTTTCTTT
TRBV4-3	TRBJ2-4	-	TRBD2	CASSQGLADIQYF	TGCGCCAGCAGCCAAGGACTAGCAGACATTCAGTACTTC
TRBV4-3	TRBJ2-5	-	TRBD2	CASSQGTSGGQGGETQYF	TGCGCCAGCAGCCAGGGGACTAGCGGGGGCCAAGGGGGAGAGACCCAGTACTTC
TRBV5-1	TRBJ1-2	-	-	CASSPVQGGYTF	TGCGCCAGCAGCCCGGTACAGGGAGGCTACACCTTC
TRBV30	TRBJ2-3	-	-	CAWSVQRLTDTQYF	TGTGCCTGGAGTGTACAGCGGCTCACAGATACGCAGTATTTT
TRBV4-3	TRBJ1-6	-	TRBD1	CASSQEGQGRFRSPLHF	TGCGCCAGCAGCCAAGAGGGACAGGGGAGATTTAGATCACCCCTCCACTTT
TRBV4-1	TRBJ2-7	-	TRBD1	CASSPRQGDPYEQYF	TGCGCCAGCAGCCCGCGACAGGGGGACCCCTACGAGCAGTACTTC
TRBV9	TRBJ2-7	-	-	CASSVGQVSYEQYF	TGTGCCAGCAGCGTAGGACAGGTTTCCTACGAGCAGTACTTC
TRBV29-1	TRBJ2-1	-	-	CSVEVTNSYNEQFF	TGCAGCGTTGAAGTGACAAACTCCTACAATGAGCAGTTCTTC
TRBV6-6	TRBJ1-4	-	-	CASSSAEARDEKLFF	TGTGCCAGCAGCTCAGCCGAGGCGCGGGATGAAAAACTGTTTTTT
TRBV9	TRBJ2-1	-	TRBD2	CASSAPSGGSSYNEQFF	TGTGCCAGCAGCGCCCCTAGCGGGGGTAGCTCCTACAATGAGCAGTTCTTC
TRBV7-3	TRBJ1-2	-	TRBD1	CASSLRAGQGDGYTF	TGTGCCAGCAGCTTAAGGGCGGGACAGGGTGATGGCTACACCTTC
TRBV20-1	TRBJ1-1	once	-	CSAQQDAEAFF	TGCAGTGCTCAACAAGATGCTGAAGCTTTCTTT
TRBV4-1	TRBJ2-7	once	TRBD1	CASSQYLGTGYEQYF	TGCGCCAGCAGCCAATATCTTGGGACAGGGTACGAGCAGTACTTC
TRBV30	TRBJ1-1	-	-	CAWSVGLFTEAFF	TGTGCCTGGAGTGTAGGACTCTTCACTGAAGCTTTCTTT
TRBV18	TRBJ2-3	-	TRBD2	CASSRAGGSSPYPTDTQYF	TGTGCCAGCTCCCGAGCGGGGGGATCGAGCCCCTACCCAACAGATACGCAGTATTTT
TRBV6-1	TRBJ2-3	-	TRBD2	CASSERVAGVLDTQYF	TGTGCCAGCAGCGAACGGGTAGCGGGAGTTCTAGATACGCAGTATTTT
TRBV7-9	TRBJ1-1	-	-	CASRISGGATEAFF	TGTGCCAGCAGGATAAGCGGGGGAGCCACTGAAGCTTTCTTT
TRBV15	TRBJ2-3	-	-	CATSRDVVVSQYF	TGTGCCACCAGCAGAGATGTGGTAGTATCGCAGTATTTT
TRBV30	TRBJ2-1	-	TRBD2	CAWSVGREGYNEQFF	TGTGCCTGGAGTGTGGGGCGGGAGGGTTACAATGAGCAGTTCTTC
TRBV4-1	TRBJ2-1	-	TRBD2	CASSQDPRGRAVEQFF	TGCGCCAGCAGCCAAGACCCCAGAGGGAGGGCCGTTGAGCAGTTCTTC
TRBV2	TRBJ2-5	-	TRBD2	CATGLAGPGGTQYF	TGTGCCACCGGACTAGCGGGGCCCGGGGGGACCCAGTACTTC
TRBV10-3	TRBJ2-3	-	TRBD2	CATSGGARDTQYF	TGTGCCACCAGCGGGGGGGCTAGAGATACGCAGTATTTT
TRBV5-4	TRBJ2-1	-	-	CASSLTGNEQFF	TGTGCCAGCAGCTTAACAGGAAATGAGCAGTTCTTC
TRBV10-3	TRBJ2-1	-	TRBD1	CASGQGNNEQFF	TGTGCCAGCGGACAGGGGAACAATGAGCAGTTCTTC
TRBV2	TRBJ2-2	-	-	CASNFRLANTGELFF	TGTGCCAGCAACTTCAGGCTAGCTAACACCGGGGAGCTGTTTTTT
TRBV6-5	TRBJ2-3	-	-	CASSYRLETDTQYF	TGTGCCAGCAGTTATCGGCTAGAAACAGATACGCAGTATTTT